Following are 10 T cell receptor beta chains from one sample sequenced in a study of blood T cells in healthy people across ages. A second PCR, run for about 7 to 12 cycles, used a sample-barcoded 5' primer plus a J-beta primer mix. One entry per CDR3 protein results from TCRdb running MiXCR on the 5' RACE reads. Among 750,000 to 1,000,000 distinct CDR3 sequences, about 27% were seen once, and the ten largest hold 10%. In addition, the sample was reused for a study of T cells of mothers and their children.

Material for sequencing was blood. The source is a woman aged 40 to 50 in good health.

This clonotype was seen ten or more times. The genes are TRBV20-1 and TRBJ1-2; D is uncertain. The V gene lost 0 bases and the J gene lost 7 bases, with 12 bases spanning the gap. The CDR3 is 13 amino acids. Per the germline V gene, CDR1 is DFQATT and CDR2 is SNEGSKA (reference sequence). The CDR3 DNA reads TGCAGTGCTAGAGATTTGTTACCCGGTGGCTACACCTTC. This sequence encodes CSARDLLPGGYTF.

This chain joins TRBV14 and TRBJ2-1; TRBD2 is a possible D gene (6 bases). Matching the DNA end better, TRBJ2-7 makes the J call doubtful. CDR3 length: 15 amino acids. From germline, CDR1 is SGHDN and CDR2 FVKESK. The chain's CDR3 is CASSPGRHARFEQYF. In DNA, the CDR3 is TGTGCCAGCAGCCCTGGGAGGCACGCCCGTTTCGAGCAGTACTTC.

The table lists this clonotype with many counts. The chain has TRBV6-6 and TRBJ1-5; the D is unclear. The germline V gene has CDR1 MNHNY and CDR2 SVGAGI (reference sequence). Trimming took off 5 bases at V and 4 bases at J, with 12 bases between the two ends. The CDR3 consists of 14 residues. CDR3 region: CASSPFDGNQPQHF. CDR3 nucleotides: TGTGCCAGCAGTCCCTTCGACGGAAATCAGCCCCAGCATTTT.

This clonotype occurred a few times. The gene calls are TRBV29-1 and TRBJ2-1; the match to TRBD2 covers 12 bases. The CDR3 spans 13 residues. CDR1 is SQVTM and CDR2 is ANQGSEA in the germline V gene. V gave up 4 bases and J gave up 12 bases; unmatched junction bases: 7. This CDR3 is CSVALAGGGVQFF. CDR3 coding DNA: TGCAGCGTTGCACTAGCGGGAGGTGGCGTGCAGTTCTTC.

The chain carries TRBV9 and TRBJ2-1, with TRBD2 matching 12 bases. J lost 3 bases, V lost 4 bases, and 5 bases had no gene match. Per germline, CDR1 SGDLS and CDR2 YYNGEE. The CDR3 has 16 amino acids. CDR3 bases: TGTGCCAGCAGCCCTAGCGGGGGGGCGTACTACAATGAGCAGTTCTTC. Encoded protein: CASSPSGGAYYNEQFF.

This clonotype was detected many times. The chain employs TRBV12-3 or TRBV12-4 and TRBJ2-3; no clear D. The CDR3 is 14 amino acids. V was shortened by 1 base and J by 6 bases, with 11 bases between the two germline ends. DNA of the CDR3: TGTGCCAGCAGTTTAGGGGGTCCCCGGGATACGCAGTATTTT. It is translated as CASSLGGPRDTQYF.

Only a few counts were recorded for this clonotype. The rearrangement uses TRBV12-3 or TRBV12-4 and TRBJ1-1; 7 bases fit TRBD1. V was clipped by 5 bases and J by 7 bases; unmatched bases: 13. This CDR3 spans 15 amino acids. CDR3 loop: CASSRINRGGGEAFF. The DNA for the CDR3 is TGTGCCAGCAGTAGAATAAACAGGGGAGGTGGTGAAGCTTTCTTT.

This clonotype came up once. V usage is TRBV19 and J usage is TRBJ1-1; no clear D gene. V dropped 11 bases and J dropped 0 bases, with 13 bases sitting between them. The CDR3 spans 13 residues. Germline V gene lookup returns CDR1 LNHDA and CDR2 SQIVND (reference sequence). The CDR3 here is CAVQDLMNTEAFF. The CDR3 bases are TGTGCCGTGCAAGATCTCATGAACACTGAAGCTTTCTTT.

The rearrangement links TRBV28 to TRBJ2-5; TRBD1 is a possible D gene (6 bases). The CDR3 covers 15 residues. Per germline, CDR1 MDHEN and CDR2 SYDVKM. Trimming shortened V by 2 bases and J by 5 bases, and 15 bases separated the two germline ends. The CDR3 sequence: CASSLPAGVRETQYF. DNA of the CDR3: TGTGCCAGCAGTTTACCCGCAGGGGTGAGGGAGACCCAGTACTTC.

On this clonotype itself: One base away lies a much larger clone, so this may be a sequencing read error. This sequence joins TRBV9 and TRBJ2-5, with D tentatively TRBD1 (6 bases). The CDR3 has 15 amino acids. CDR1 SGDLS and CDR2 YYNGEE come from the germline V gene. The ends were cut back, 3 bases at V and 1 base at J, with 13 bases in the middle. The CDR3 coding sequence is TGTGCCAGCAGCGACTGCGGACAGCCCCAAGAGACCCAGTACTTC. Protein product: CASSDCGQPQETQYF.